Listed below are T cell receptor beta chains from one sample, sequenced in a study of blood T cells in healthy people across ages. TCRdb reprocessed the 5' RACE reads with MiXCR, giving one entry per CDR3 protein. The sample has about 640,000 distinct CDR3 sequences, 35% to 50% seen once. Material: blood. Source of these receptors: a man older than 75 in good health. CDR3s include the opening cysteine and the closing phenylalanine or tryptophan. Each record gives: clone size, J gene, D gene, V gene, CDR3 protein, CDR3 DNA. The D gene is left open where the match is weak. Some rows have no size entry. The others give once, few or many, or a class for an expanded clone.

abundance: -
j_gene: TRBJ2-7
d_gene: TRBD1
v_gene: TRBV28
CDR3aa: CASSIVVDRGSYEQYF
CDR3nt: TGTGCCAGCAGTATAGTGGTCGACAGGGGGTCCTACGAGCAGTACTTC

abundance: few
j_gene: TRBJ2-5
d_gene: TRBD2
v_gene: TRBV7-6
CDR3aa: CASSLGLAGEEQYF
CDR3nt: TGTGCCAGCAGCTTGGGACTAGCGGGGGAAGAGCAGTACTTC

abundance: -
j_gene: TRBJ1-2
d_gene: TRBD1
v_gene: TRBV29-1
CDR3aa: CSVETGQGANYGYTF
CDR3nt: TGCAGCGTTGAGACGGGACAGGGAGCTAACTATGGCTACACCTTC

abundance: -
j_gene: TRBJ2-7
d_gene: TRBD1
v_gene: TRBV29-1
CDR3aa: CSGYRGVYNEQYF
CDR3nt: TGCAGCGGATACAGGGGGGTCTACAATGAGCAGTACTTC

abundance: few
j_gene: TRBJ2-7
d_gene: -
v_gene: TRBV7-9
CDR3aa: CASSLESHSVGVEQYF
CDR3nt: TGTGCCAGCAGCTTAGAGTCTCATTCCGTTGGGGTCGAGCAGTACTTC

abundance: -
j_gene: TRBJ2-5
d_gene: -
v_gene: TRBV20-1
CDR3aa: CSAGGWRETQYF
CDR3nt: TGCAGTGCAGGGGGGTGGAGAGAGACCCAGTACTTC

abundance: few
j_gene: TRBJ1-5
d_gene: -
v_gene: TRBV7-2
CDR3aa: CASSSQKNQPQHF
CDR3nt: TGTGCCAGCAGCTCCCAGAAGAATCAGCCCCAGCATTTT

abundance: -
j_gene: TRBJ1-5
d_gene: -
v_gene: TRBV20-1
CDR3aa: CSASRGSNQPQHF
CDR3nt: TGCAGTGCTAGTAGGGGATCCAATCAGCCCCAGCATTTT

abundance: -
j_gene: TRBJ2-7
d_gene: -
v_gene: TRBV2
CDR3aa: CASTTPLREQYF
CDR3nt: TGTGCCAGCACCACTCCCCTACGCGAGCAGTACTTC

abundance: -
j_gene: TRBJ2-7
d_gene: TRBD1
v_gene: TRBV4-3
CDR3aa: CASSLRTGGKDEQYF
CDR3nt: TGCGCCAGCAGCCTCCGGACAGGGGGCAAGGACGAGCAGTACTTC

abundance: few
j_gene: TRBJ2-2
d_gene: -
v_gene: TRBV7-2
CDR3aa: CASSLRVSGELFF
CDR3nt: TGTGCCAGCAGCCTGAGGGTCTCCGGGGAGCTGTTTTTT

abundance: -
j_gene: TRBJ2-7
d_gene: -
v_gene: TRBV6-2/TRBV6-3
CDR3aa: CATTRRAPSSYNEQYF
CDR3nt: TGTGCCACAACCAGGAGGGCCCCTTCATCTTACAATGAGCAGTACTTC

abundance: few
j_gene: TRBJ1-2
d_gene: TRBD1
v_gene: TRBV6-5
CDR3aa: CASTTGGGYGYTF
CDR3nt: TGTGCCAGCACGACAGGGGGAGGCTATGGCTACACCTTC

abundance: -
j_gene: TRBJ1-2
d_gene: TRBD1
v_gene: TRBV20-1
CDR3aa: CSARGQGAGYGYTF
CDR3nt: TGCAGTGCTAGGGGACAGGGGGCTGGCTATGGCTACACCTTC

abundance: -
j_gene: TRBJ2-7
d_gene: -
v_gene: TRBV27
CDR3aa: CASSIGQKLTDEQYF
CDR3nt: TGTGCCAGCAGTATCGGACAGAAACTAACAGACGAGCAGTACTTC

abundance: -
j_gene: TRBJ1-2
d_gene: TRBD1
v_gene: TRBV20-1
CDR3aa: CSAVSVSGQGVFVRGYTF
CDR3nt: TGCAGTGCTGTCTCAGTATCGGGACAGGGTGTTTTTGTGCGTGGCTACACCTTC

abundance: once
j_gene: TRBJ2-6
d_gene: -
v_gene: TRBV6-2/TRBV6-3
CDR3aa: CASSFHRVPDCGANVLTF
CDR3nt: TGTGCCAGCAGTTTCCACAGGGTACCGGATTGTGGGGCCAACGTCCTGACTTTC

abundance: -
j_gene: TRBJ1-4
d_gene: -
v_gene: TRBV15
CDR3aa: CATSREWANEKLFF
CDR3nt: TGTGCCACCAGCAGAGAGTGGGCGAATGAAAAACTGTTTTTT

abundance: -
j_gene: TRBJ2-7
d_gene: -
v_gene: TRBV5-5
CDR3aa: CASSSDVYEQYF
CDR3nt: TGTGCCAGCAGCTCCGACGTATACGAGCAGTACTTC

abundance: -
j_gene: TRBJ2-1
d_gene: -
v_gene: TRBV7-3
CDR3aa: CASSIDAEQFF
CDR3nt: TGTGCCAGCAGCATTGACGCGGAGCAGTTCTTC

abundance: -
j_gene: TRBJ1-4
d_gene: -
v_gene: TRBV28
CDR3aa: CASSLGQEGGEKLFF
CDR3nt: TGTGCCAGCAGTTTGGGGCAGGAGGGGGGGGAAAAACTGTTTTTT

abundance: many
j_gene: TRBJ1-1
d_gene: TRBD1
v_gene: TRBV7-2
CDR3aa: CASSRDRGGTEAFF
CDR3nt: TGTGCCAGCAGCCGGGACAGGGGGGGCACTGAAGCTTTCTTT

abundance: -
j_gene: TRBJ1-5
d_gene: -
v_gene: TRBV3-1
CDR3aa: CASSQEFSNQPQHF
CDR3nt: TGTGCCAGCAGCCAAGAGTTCAGCAATCAGCCCCAGCATTTT

abundance: -
j_gene: TRBJ2-3
d_gene: TRBD2
v_gene: TRBV12-3/TRBV12-4
CDR3aa: CASSLLLAGGLADTQYF
CDR3nt: TGTGCCAGCAGTTTGTTACTAGCGGGAGGTTTAGCAGATACGCAGTATTTT

abundance: -
j_gene: TRBJ2-1
d_gene: TRBD2
v_gene: TRBV7-2
CDR3aa: CASSAEGLAGPNEQFF
CDR3nt: TGTGCCAGCAGCGCCGAGGGACTAGCGGGACCCAATGAGCAGTTCTTC

abundance: -
j_gene: TRBJ2-7
d_gene: TRBD1
v_gene: TRBV20-1
CDR3aa: CSAPSRDRGTYEQYF
CDR3nt: TGCAGTGCCCCCTCCCGGGACAGGGGAACCTACGAGCAGTACTTC

abundance: -
j_gene: TRBJ1-2
d_gene: TRBD1
v_gene: TRBV7-9
CDR3aa: CASSRETGSNYGYTF
CDR3nt: TGTGCCAGCAGCCGAGAGACAGGGTCTAACTATGGCTACACCTTC

abundance: few
j_gene: TRBJ2-1
d_gene: TRBD2
v_gene: TRBV7-9
CDR3aa: CASSLARGSGRLKAEFF
CDR3nt: TGTGCCAGCAGCTTAGCTCGCGGTAGCGGGAGATTAAAGGCGGAGTTCTTC

abundance: few
j_gene: TRBJ2-5
d_gene: TRBD1
v_gene: TRBV10-1
CDR3aa: CASSDEGANWETQYF
CDR3nt: TGCGCCAGCAGTGACGAGGGGGCTAACTGGGAGACCCAGTACTTC

abundance: few
j_gene: TRBJ2-1
d_gene: TRBD2
v_gene: TRBV6-5
CDR3aa: CASSLTSSTYNEQFF
CDR3nt: TGTGCCAGCAGCCTGACTAGCTCAACCTACAATGAGCAGTTCTTC

abundance: -
j_gene: TRBJ1-2
d_gene: -
v_gene: TRBV29-1
CDR3aa: CSVETSQVLYGYTF
CDR3nt: TGCAGCGTTGAAACCTCACAGGTATTATATGGCTACACCTTC

abundance: few
j_gene: TRBJ1-2
d_gene: -
v_gene: TRBV20-1
CDR3aa: CSAKPPETSLNYGYTF
CDR3nt: TGCAGTGCTAAACCCCCGGAGACCTCACTTAACTATGGCTACACCTTC

abundance: few
j_gene: TRBJ2-1
d_gene: TRBD2
v_gene: TRBV20-1
CDR3aa: CSARDYPGSGRPRSNEQFF
CDR3nt: TGCAGTGCTAGAGATTACCCCGGTAGCGGGAGACCTCGTAGCAATGAGCAGTTCTTC

abundance: few
j_gene: TRBJ2-3
d_gene: -
v_gene: TRBV9
CDR3aa: CASSPPRGASTDTQYF
CDR3nt: TGTGCCAGCAGCCCCCCGAGGGGGGCTAGCACAGATACGCAGTATTTT

abundance: -
j_gene: TRBJ2-7
d_gene: TRBD1
v_gene: TRBV5-1
CDR3aa: CASSLPGQTYEQYF
CDR3nt: TGCGCCAGCAGCTTGCCGGGACAGACCTACGAGCAGTACTTC

abundance: few
j_gene: TRBJ2-6
d_gene: -
v_gene: TRBV28
CDR3aa: CASSLLLSGANVLTF
CDR3nt: TGTGCCAGCAGTTTATTACTGAGTGGGGCCAACGTCCTGACTTTC

abundance: -
j_gene: TRBJ2-5
d_gene: TRBD2
v_gene: TRBV12-3/TRBV12-4
CDR3aa: CASSRGTSKETQYF
CDR3nt: TGTGCCAGCAGCCGAGGGACTAGCAAAGAGACCCAGTACTTC

abundance: few
j_gene: TRBJ1-4
d_gene: -
v_gene: TRBV29-1
CDR3aa: CSVDGGGNEKLFF
CDR3nt: TGCAGCGTTGATGGTGGGGGAAATGAAAAACTGTTTTTT

abundance: few
j_gene: TRBJ2-1
d_gene: -
v_gene: TRBV11-2
CDR3aa: CASSLEGLNEQFF
CDR3nt: TGTGCCAGCAGCTTAGAAGGGCTCAATGAGCAGTTCTTC

abundance: -
j_gene: TRBJ1-4
d_gene: -
v_gene: TRBV14
CDR3aa: CASSQRTGTTPGTNEKLFF
CDR3nt: TGTGCCAGCAGCCAACGAACCGGGACTACCCCTGGGACTAATGAAAAACTGTTTTTT

abundance: -
j_gene: TRBJ2-5
d_gene: -
v_gene: TRBV7-2
CDR3aa: CASSLGAVEYQETQYF
CDR3nt: TGTGCCAGCAGCTTAGGCGCTGTGGAGTACCAAGAGACCCAGTACTTC

abundance: -
j_gene: TRBJ2-1
d_gene: TRBD2
v_gene: TRBV20-1
CDR3aa: CSAGEGTIPNDEQFF
CDR3nt: TGCAGTGCTGGAGAGGGGACTATACCCAACGATGAGCAGTTCTTC

abundance: few
j_gene: TRBJ2-7
d_gene: TRBD1
v_gene: TRBV7-9
CDR3aa: CASSLASETGTAYEQYF
CDR3nt: TGTGCCAGCAGCTTAGCGTCCGAGACGGGGACAGCATACGAGCAGTACTTC

abundance: few
j_gene: TRBJ2-1
d_gene: -
v_gene: TRBV15
CDR3aa: CATSRGTHMGEQFF
CDR3nt: TGTGCCACCAGCAGAGGGACTCATATGGGCGAGCAGTTCTTC

abundance: -
j_gene: TRBJ2-7
d_gene: -
v_gene: TRBV27
CDR3aa: CASSLSRRSYEQYF
CDR3nt: TGTGCCAGCAGTTTATCGCGGCGCTCCTACGAGCAGTACTTC

abundance: -
j_gene: TRBJ2-3
d_gene: TRBD2
v_gene: TRBV27
CDR3aa: CASSWTSGSTADTQYF
CDR3nt: TGTGCCAGCAGTTGGACTAGCGGGAGTACTGCAGATACGCAGTATTTT

abundance: -
j_gene: TRBJ2-1
d_gene: -
v_gene: TRBV5-1
CDR3aa: CASSHGTTNEQFF
CDR3nt: TGCGCCAGCAGCCATGGGACAACCAATGAGCAGTTCTTC

abundance: -
j_gene: TRBJ2-2
d_gene: TRBD1
v_gene: TRBV15
CDR3aa: CATSSDRGKGELFF
CDR3nt: TGTGCCACCAGCTCAGACAGGGGGAAAGGGGAGCTGTTTTTT

abundance: -
j_gene: TRBJ2-7
d_gene: -
v_gene: TRBV10-3
CDR3aa: CAIRAPRGRENYEQYF
CDR3nt: TGTGCCATCAGGGCCCCCCGGGGGAGAGAAAACTACGAGCAGTACTTC

abundance: -
j_gene: TRBJ2-7
d_gene: TRBD2
v_gene: TRBV30
CDR3aa: CAWSERENEQYF
CDR3nt: TGTGCCTGGAGTGAGCGGGAGAACGAGCAGTACTTC

abundance: -
j_gene: TRBJ2-5
d_gene: -
v_gene: TRBV6-2/TRBV6-3
CDR3aa: CASSSPGPVQETQYF
CDR3nt: TGTGCCAGCAGTTCTCCGGGACCGGTGCAAGAGACCCAGTACTTC

abundance: -
j_gene: TRBJ1-6
d_gene: -
v_gene: TRBV6-1
CDR3aa: CASSEAYDSPLHF
CDR3nt: TGTGCCAGCAGTGAAGCGTACGATTCACCCCTCCACTTT

abundance: few
j_gene: TRBJ2-2
d_gene: TRBD1
v_gene: TRBV5-1
CDR3aa: CASQPDRGLRTGELFF
CDR3nt: TGCGCCAGCCAACCAGACAGGGGGCTTCGGACCGGGGAGCTGTTTTTT

abundance: few
j_gene: TRBJ1-2
d_gene: -
v_gene: TRBV6-2/TRBV6-3
CDR3aa: CASSWVGGYTF
CDR3nt: TGTGCCAGCAGTTGGGTCGGAGGCTACACCTTC

abundance: -
j_gene: TRBJ2-1
d_gene: -
v_gene: TRBV5-5
CDR3aa: CASSLEWEQFF
CDR3nt: TGTGCCAGCAGCTTGGAGTGGGAGCAGTTCTTC

abundance: few
j_gene: TRBJ2-7
d_gene: -
v_gene: TRBV6-5
CDR3aa: CASSYGVRSYEQYF
CDR3nt: TGTGCCAGCAGTTACGGCGTCAGATCCTACGAGCAGTACTTC

abundance: -
j_gene: TRBJ1-2
d_gene: -
v_gene: TRBV27
CDR3aa: CASSSDRQPYGYTF
CDR3nt: TGTGCCAGCAGTTCGGATAGACAGCCATATGGCTACACCTTC

abundance: few
j_gene: TRBJ2-7
d_gene: TRBD2
v_gene: TRBV13
CDR3aa: CASSLGSGPFYEQYF
CDR3nt: TGTGCCAGCAGCTTAGGTAGCGGGCCTTTCTACGAGCAGTACTTC

abundance: few
j_gene: TRBJ2-1
d_gene: -
v_gene: TRBV6-6
CDR3aa: CASSYGTQYNEQFF
CDR3nt: TGTGCCAGCAGTTACGGGACACAGTACAATGAGCAGTTCTTC

abundance: few
j_gene: TRBJ2-2
d_gene: -
v_gene: TRBV29-1
CDR3aa: CSVRTTTNTGELFF
CDR3nt: TGCAGCGTTCGGACTACCACGAACACCGGGGAGCTGTTTTTT